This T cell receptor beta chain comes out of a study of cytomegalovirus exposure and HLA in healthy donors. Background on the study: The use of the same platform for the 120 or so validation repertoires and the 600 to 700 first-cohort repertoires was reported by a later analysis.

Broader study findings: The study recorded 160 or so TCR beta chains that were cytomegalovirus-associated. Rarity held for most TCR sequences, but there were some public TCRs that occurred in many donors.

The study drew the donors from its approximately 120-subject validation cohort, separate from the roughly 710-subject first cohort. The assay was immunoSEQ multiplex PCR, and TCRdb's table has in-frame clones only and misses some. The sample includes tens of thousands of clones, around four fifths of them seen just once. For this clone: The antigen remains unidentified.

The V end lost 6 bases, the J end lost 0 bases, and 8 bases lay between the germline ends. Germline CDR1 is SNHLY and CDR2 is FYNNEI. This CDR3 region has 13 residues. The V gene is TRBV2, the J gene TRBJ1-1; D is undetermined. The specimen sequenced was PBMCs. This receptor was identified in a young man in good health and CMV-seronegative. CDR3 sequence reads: CASRAAMNTEAFF. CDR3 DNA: TGTGCCAGCAGGGCCGCCATGAACACTGAAGCTTTCTTT.